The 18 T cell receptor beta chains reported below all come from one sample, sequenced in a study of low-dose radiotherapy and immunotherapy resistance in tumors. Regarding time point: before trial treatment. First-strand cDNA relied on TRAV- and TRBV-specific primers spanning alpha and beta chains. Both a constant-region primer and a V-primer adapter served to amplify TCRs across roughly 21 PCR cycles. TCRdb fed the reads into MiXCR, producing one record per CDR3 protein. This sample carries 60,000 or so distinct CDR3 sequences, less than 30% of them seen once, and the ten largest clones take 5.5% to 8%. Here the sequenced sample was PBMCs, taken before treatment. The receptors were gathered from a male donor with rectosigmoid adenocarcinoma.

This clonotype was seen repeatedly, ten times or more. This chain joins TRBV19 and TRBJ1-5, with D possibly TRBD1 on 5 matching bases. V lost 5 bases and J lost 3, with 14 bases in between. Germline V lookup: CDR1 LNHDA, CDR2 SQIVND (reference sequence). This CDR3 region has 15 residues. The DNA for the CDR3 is TGTGCCAGTAGTCAGGGAGGGTACAACAATCAGCCCCAGCATTTT. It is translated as CASSQGGYNNQPQHF.

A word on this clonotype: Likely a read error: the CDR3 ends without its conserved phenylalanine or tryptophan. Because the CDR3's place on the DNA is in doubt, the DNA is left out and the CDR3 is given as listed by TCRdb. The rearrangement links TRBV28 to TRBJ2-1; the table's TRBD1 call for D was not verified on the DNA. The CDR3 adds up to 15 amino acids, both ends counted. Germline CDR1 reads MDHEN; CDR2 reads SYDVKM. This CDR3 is CASLPGTAAGSPLHS.

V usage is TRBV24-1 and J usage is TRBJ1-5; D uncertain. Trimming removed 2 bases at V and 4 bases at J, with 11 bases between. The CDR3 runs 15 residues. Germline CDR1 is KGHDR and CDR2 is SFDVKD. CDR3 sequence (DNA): TGTGCCACCAGTGATTCAATAAGCAGAAATCAGCCCCAGCATTTT. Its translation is CATSDSISRNQPQHF.

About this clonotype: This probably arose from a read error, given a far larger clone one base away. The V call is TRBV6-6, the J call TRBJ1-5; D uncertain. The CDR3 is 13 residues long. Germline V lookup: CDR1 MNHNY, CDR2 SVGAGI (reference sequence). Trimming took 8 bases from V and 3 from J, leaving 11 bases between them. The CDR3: CASGMTPNQPQHF. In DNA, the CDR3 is TGTGCCAGCGGGATGACACCCAATCAGCCCCAGCATTTT.

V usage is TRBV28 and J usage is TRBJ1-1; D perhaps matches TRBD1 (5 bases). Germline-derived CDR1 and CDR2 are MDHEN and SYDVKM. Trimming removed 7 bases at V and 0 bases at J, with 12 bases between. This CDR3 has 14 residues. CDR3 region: CASTGWGMNTEAFF. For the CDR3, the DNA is TGTGCCAGCACCGGTTGGGGGATGAACACTGAAGCTTTCTTT.

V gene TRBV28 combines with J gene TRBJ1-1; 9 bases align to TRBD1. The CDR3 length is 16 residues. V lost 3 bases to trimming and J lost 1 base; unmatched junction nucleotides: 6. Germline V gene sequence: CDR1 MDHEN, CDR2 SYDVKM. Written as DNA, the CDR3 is TGTGCCAGCAGTTTCGAACAGGGGGCGGGGAACACTGAAGCTTTCTTT. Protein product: CASSFEQGAGNTEAFF.

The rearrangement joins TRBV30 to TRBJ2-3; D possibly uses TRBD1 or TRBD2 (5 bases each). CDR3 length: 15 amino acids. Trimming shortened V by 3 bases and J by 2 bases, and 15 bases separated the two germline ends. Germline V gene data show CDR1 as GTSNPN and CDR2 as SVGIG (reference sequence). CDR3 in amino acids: CAWSRDLQTTDTQYF. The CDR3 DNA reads TGTGCCTGGAGCCGGGACCTACAAACCACAGATACGCAGTATTTT.

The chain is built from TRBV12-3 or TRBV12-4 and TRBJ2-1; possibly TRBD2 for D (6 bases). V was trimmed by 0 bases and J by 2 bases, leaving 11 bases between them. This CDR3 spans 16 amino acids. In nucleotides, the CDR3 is TGTGCCAGCAGTTTAGCGCTGGGGGGAACCTACAATGAGCAGTTCTTC. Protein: CASSLALGGTYNEQFF.

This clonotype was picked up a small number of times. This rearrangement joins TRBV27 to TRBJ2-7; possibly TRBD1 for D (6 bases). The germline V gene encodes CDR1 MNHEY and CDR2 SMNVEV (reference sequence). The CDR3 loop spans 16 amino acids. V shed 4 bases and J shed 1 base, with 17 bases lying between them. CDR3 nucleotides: TGTGCCAGCAGTTCCTCAACAGGGAACCCTTCCTACGAGCAGTACTTC. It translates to CASSSSTGNPSYEQYF.

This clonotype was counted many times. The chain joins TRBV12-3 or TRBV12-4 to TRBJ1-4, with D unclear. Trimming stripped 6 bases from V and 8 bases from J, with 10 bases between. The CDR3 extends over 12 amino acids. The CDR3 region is CASSAQDEKLFF. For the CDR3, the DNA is TGTGCCAGCAGCGCGCAGGACGAAAAACTGTTTTTT.

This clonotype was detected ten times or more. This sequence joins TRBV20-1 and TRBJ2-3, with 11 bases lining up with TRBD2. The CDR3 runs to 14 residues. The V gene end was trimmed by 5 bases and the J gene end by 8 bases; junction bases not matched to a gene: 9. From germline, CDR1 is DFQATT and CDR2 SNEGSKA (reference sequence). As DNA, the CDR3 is TGCAGTGCTTTTAGCGGGGGGGCGATGGGTACGCAGTATTTT. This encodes CSAFSGGAMGTQYF.

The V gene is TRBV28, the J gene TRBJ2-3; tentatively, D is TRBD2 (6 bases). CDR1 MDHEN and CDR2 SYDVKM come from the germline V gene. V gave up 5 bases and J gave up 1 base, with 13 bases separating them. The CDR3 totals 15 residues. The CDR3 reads CASSPLGEGTDTQYF. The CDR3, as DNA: TGTGCCAGCAGTCCTTTAGGGGAGGGCACAGATACGCAGTATTTT.

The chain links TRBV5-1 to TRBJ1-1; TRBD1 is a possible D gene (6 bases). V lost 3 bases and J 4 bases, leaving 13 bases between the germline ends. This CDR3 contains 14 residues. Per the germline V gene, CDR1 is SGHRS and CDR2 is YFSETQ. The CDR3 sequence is CASSSRGQSTEAFF. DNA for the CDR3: TGCGCCAGCAGCTCGAGAGGACAGTCCACTGAAGCTTTCTTT.

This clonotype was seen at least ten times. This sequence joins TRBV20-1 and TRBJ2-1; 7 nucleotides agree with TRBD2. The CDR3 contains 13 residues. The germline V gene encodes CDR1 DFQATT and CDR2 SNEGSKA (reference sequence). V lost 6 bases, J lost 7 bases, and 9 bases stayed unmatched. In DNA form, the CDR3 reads TGCAGTGCACCGCCGGGGGGTAGTAATGAGCAGTTCTTC. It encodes CSAPPGGSNEQFF.

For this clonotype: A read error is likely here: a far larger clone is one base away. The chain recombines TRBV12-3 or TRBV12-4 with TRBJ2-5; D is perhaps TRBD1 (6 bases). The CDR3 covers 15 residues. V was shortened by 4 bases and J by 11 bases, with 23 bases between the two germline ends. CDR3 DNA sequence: TGTGCCAGCAGTTCCAGCGACCCAGGGGTGAATAGGCAGTACTTC. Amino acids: CASSSSDPGVNRQYF.

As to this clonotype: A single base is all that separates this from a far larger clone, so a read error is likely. The CDR3 reads CASSSRRSGRDNEQYF. CDR3 DNA: TGTGCCAGCAGCTCACGGCGTAGCGGGAGGGACAATGAGCAGTACTTC. This sequence joins TRBV3-1 and TRBJ2-7, with 11 bases matching TRBD2. This CDR3 contains 16 residues. V lost 5 bases, J lost 7 bases, and 13 bases stayed unmatched. CDR1 is LGHDT and CDR2 is YNNKEL in the germline V gene (reference sequence).

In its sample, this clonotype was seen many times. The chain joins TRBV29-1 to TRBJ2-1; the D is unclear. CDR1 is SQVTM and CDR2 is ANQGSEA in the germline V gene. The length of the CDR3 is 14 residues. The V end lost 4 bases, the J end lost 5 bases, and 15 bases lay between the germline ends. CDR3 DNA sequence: TGCAGCGTTGCCAGTCGCGGCACCCACAATGAGCAGTTCTTC. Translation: CSVASRGTHNEQFF.

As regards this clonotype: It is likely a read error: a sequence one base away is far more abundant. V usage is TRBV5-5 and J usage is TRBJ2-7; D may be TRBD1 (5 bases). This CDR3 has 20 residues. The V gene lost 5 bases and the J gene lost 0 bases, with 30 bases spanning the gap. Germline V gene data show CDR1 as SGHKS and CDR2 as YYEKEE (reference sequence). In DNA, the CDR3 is TGTGCCAGCAGTTTACTGCCGGCCAGGGTAGTGGGAACTACCTCCTACGAGCAGTACTTC. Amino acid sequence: CASSLLPARVVGTTSYEQYF.